The following is a T cell receptor (beta chain) sequence with its context. In the authors' methods: Amplification with reference gene primers provided the estimates of nucleated cell counts. TCRdb's copy holds only in-frame clones and misses some; the assay was immunoSEQ multiplex PCR. Clonal size and the V and J genes are those of that table, whereas D and trimming came from the DNA. The table has approximately 96,000 clones, 65% to 85% seen once. CDR1 is SGHTA and CDR2 is FQGNSA in the germline V gene. J was trimmed by 1 base and V by 1 base; bases with no gene match: 4. The CDR3 contains 16 residues. These data come from a study of blood T cell repertoires in COVID-19. Study overall: Sites in the United States, Italy and Spain provided acute and convalescent COVID-19 samples. The cDNA or gDNA used as material had been derived from T cells, B-cell-depleted T cells, or PBMCs.

Sequenced sample: peripheral blood. The chain recombines TRBV7-2 with TRBJ2-5; TRBD1 aligns across 9 bases. This clonotype was obtained from a woman older than 75 with acute or convalescent COVID-19. CDR3 DNA sequence: TGTGCCAGCAGCTTAGGGGACAGGGCTTTCCAAGAGACCCAGTACTTC. The encoded protein is CASSLGDRAFQETQYF.